Included here is one TCR beta chain sequence, with context. What it recognizes is unknown. The data originate from a study of cytomegalovirus exposure and HLA in healthy donors. Findings and limits, study-wide: Productive status was seen about 90% or about 30% of the time for most TCR beta V segments in an earlier analysis. In a later analysis, a genetic analysis reported fewer productive-TCR N-insertions in an Asian-associated ancestry cluster than the cohort average.

Trimming shortened V by 3 bases and J by 1 base, and 10 bases separated the two germline ends. Germline V gives CDR1 SGHRS, CDR2 YFSETQ. CDR3 length equals 14 residues. PCR used 60 Vbeta primers and 13 Jbeta primers. Sequenced by immunoSEQ multiplex PCR; TCRdb stores in-frame clones only, minus some. The sample holds under 200,000 clones; approximately 80% are singletons and the top ten take about 9.6%. The TCR originated in a man aged 18 to 35 in good health and CMV-seropositive. The chain employs TRBV5-1 and TRBJ1-1, with D maybe TRBD1 (6 bases). Sequencing was done on a sample of PBMCs. CDR3 region: CASSSGTQNTEAFF. CDR3 nucleotide sequence: TGCGCCAGCAGCTCCGGGACACAGAACACTGAAGCTTTCTTT.